The next 9 T cell receptor beta chains were all read from a single sample in a study of cytomegalovirus exposure and HLA in healthy donors. 13 Jbeta primers and 60 Vbeta primers were used for the PCR. Method: immunoSEQ multiplex PCR; TCRdb's copy keeps in-frame clones and lacks some. Among roughly 100,000 clones listed, about 69% were seen once. The source material was PBMCs. The source is a man in his forties or fifties in good health and CMV-seronegative.

The CDR3 loop reads CAWSMGRGGYEQYF. CDR3 DNA sequence: TGTGCCTGGAGCATGGGGCGGGGTGGGTACGAGCAGTACTTC. The V and J genes are TRBV30 and TRBJ2-7; TRBD2 is a possible D gene (6 bases). This CDR3 is 14 amino acids long. V gave up 3 bases and J gave up 4 bases, with 16 bases separating them. Germline CDR1 GTSNPN, CDR2 SVGIG (reference sequence).

The chain employs TRBV6-5 and TRBJ2-2; no reliable D call. The germline V gene encodes CDR1 MNHEY and CDR2 SVGAGI. V was trimmed by 6 bases and J by 3 bases, leaving 14 bases between them. The CDR3 is 15 residues long. The CDR3 DNA reads TGTGCCAGCAGCTCCATTGGGCCAGACACCGGGGAGCTGTTTTTT. This translates into CASSSIGPDTGELFF.

The rearrangement uses TRBV14 and TRBJ2-1; TRBD1 matches 9 bases. There are 15 residues in the CDR3. The V gene end was trimmed by 3 bases and the J gene end by 4 bases; junction bases not matched to a gene: 4. CDR1 and CDR2 (germline): SGHDN, FVKESK. The CDR3 protein is CASSHGDRAYNEQFF. The DNA for the CDR3 is TGTGCCAGCAGCCATGGGGACAGGGCTTACAATGAGCAGTTCTTC.

This chain's CDR3 is CASSIWELYYGEKLFF. The CDR3 DNA reads as TGTGCCAGTAGTATATGGGAGCTTTACTACGGTGAAAAACTGTTTTTT. The V and J genes are TRBV19 and TRBJ1-4; D gene uncertain. The CDR3 spans 16 residues. The ends were cut back, 2 bases at V and 7 bases at J, with 17 bases in the middle. Looked up from germline, CDR1 is LNHDA and CDR2 is SQIVND (reference sequence).

This chain uses TRBV12-5 with TRBJ2-7; D gene unclear. The CDR3 loop spans 12 amino acids. Trimming pared 2 bases from V and 6 bases from J, leaving 8 bases between. CDR1 is LGHNT and CDR2 is FRNRAP in the germline V gene. The CDR3 region is CASGLTDTEQYF. In DNA, the CDR3 is TGTGCTAGTGGTTTGACCGACACCGAGCAGTACTTC.

The genes are TRBV30 and TRBJ2-7, with 8 nucleotides matching TRBD2. The CDR3 totals 14 residues. V gave up 1 base and J gave up 5 bases; unmatched junction bases: 7. CDR1 and CDR2 from the germline V gene are GTSNPN and SVGIG (reference sequence). CDR3 sequence (DNA): TGTGCCTGGAGTGAAGCGGGAGTGGTCGACGAGCAGTACTTC. Translated: CAWSEAGVVDEQYF.

This clone was recorded once. The chain links TRBV5-6 to TRBJ2-3, with unresolved D. The CDR3 has 12 residues. Trimming took off 4 bases at V and 2 bases at J, with 5 bases between the two ends. Germline assignment: CDR1 SGHDT and CDR2 YYEEEE. In DNA form, the CDR3 reads TGTGCCAGCAGCCTCTCCACAGATACGCAGTATTTT. Its protein product is CASSLSTDTQYF.

There are a few counts of this clone. The chain uses TRBV27 and TRBJ1-2; D might be TRBD1 (5 bases). Germline lookup yields CDR1 MNHEY and CDR2 SMNVEV (reference sequence). V lost 3 bases, J lost 7 bases, and 12 bases lay in between. This CDR3 spans 13 amino acids. CDR3 nucleotides: TGTGCCAGCAGTTTGGAAAGGGGATTTGGCTACACCTTC. It yields the protein CASSLERGFGYTF.

The chain carries TRBV4-3 and TRBJ2-3; 10 nucleotides agree with TRBD1. V lost 0 bases to trimming and J lost 1 base; unmatched junction nucleotides: 7. The V gene's germline CDR1 is LGHNA and CDR2 YSLEER. There are 18 residues in the CDR3. CDR3 in amino acids: CASSQDLGQGGRTDTQYF. The DNA for the CDR3 is TGCGCCAGCAGCCAAGATCTCGGACAGGGGGGACGCACAGATACGCAGTATTTT.